A single sample gave rise to the 11 T cell receptor beta chains below, sequenced in a study of early T cells in non-severe SARS-CoV-2 infection. Each CDR3 protein is one row after TCRdb ran MiXCR on the 5' RACE reads. The sample shows under 65,000 distinct CDR3 sequences, under 15% of them seen only once. Material for sequencing was whole blood. The receptors were sampled from an adult who was a healthcare worker with PCR-confirmed SARS-CoV-2 infection or an uninfected control (not recorded which).

This clonotype was observed at least ten times. J is TRBJ2-1 and V is TRBV7-8; 12 bases map to TRBD2. This CDR3 comprises 17 residues. In germline, CDR1 is SGHVS, CDR2 FQNEAQ. The ends lost 1 base at V and 7 bases at J; junction bases unmatched: 8. Written as DNA, the CDR3 is TGTGCCAGCAGCTTAGGCGGACTAGCGGGAAAGCAGAATGAGCAGTTCTTC. Translating gives CASSLGGLAGKQNEQFF. Together with reference TRBV7-8 and TRBJ2-1, the CDR3 gives the full variable domain: GAGVSQSPRYKVAKRGQDVALRCDPISGHVSLFWYQQALGQGPEFLTYFQNEAQLDKSGLPSDRFFAERPEGSVSTLKIQRTQQEDSAVYLCASSLGGLAGKQNEQFFGPGTRLTVL.

The chain recombines TRBV6-2 or TRBV6-3 with TRBJ2-7; D gene unclear. In germline, CDR1 is MNHEY, CDR2 SVGEGT. Between the trimmed V and J ends, which lost 5 bases and 4 bases, there was a span of 15 bases. The CDR3 contains 14 residues. The CDR3 region has the DNA TGTGCCAGCAGTCCACGAGGATCATTATACGAGCAGTACTTC. It translates to CASSPRGSLYEQYF.

The chain joins TRBV20-1 to TRBJ2-2, with a possible D match to TRBD1 (5 bases). V gave up 5 bases and J gave up 5 bases, with 12 bases separating them. Germline CDR1 and CDR2: DFQATT and SNEGSKA (reference sequence). The CDR3 has 13 residues. The CDR3 DNA reads as TGCAGTGCTCCCAGGGCCTCGACCGGGGAGCTGTTTTTT. It yields the protein CSAPRASTGELFF.

Many counts were recorded for this clonotype. The V call is TRBV5-1, the J call TRBJ2-7; perhaps TRBD1 as D (6 bases). V lost 0 bases and J lost 0, with 10 bases in between. Germline V gene lookup returns CDR1 SGHRS and CDR2 YFSETQ. This CDR3 comprises 15 residues. The CDR3 spells CASSLGDTSSYEQYF. The CDR3 DNA follows: TGCGCCAGCAGCTTGGGGGACACAAGCTCCTACGAGCAGTACTTC.

Only one count was recorded for this clonotype. The chain combines TRBV10-3 with TRBJ2-3, with a tentative D call TRBD2 (5 bases). In germline, CDR1 is ENHRY, CDR2 SYGVKD. This CDR3 region has 13 residues. Trimming cost V 7 bases and J 1 base, with 9 bases left between them. The DNA for the CDR3 is TGTGCCATCATGAGCGGAGGCACAGATACGCAGTATTTT. It encodes CAIMSGGTDTQYF.

This clonotype appeared many times. The chain links TRBV11-2 to TRBJ2-7; 10 nucleotides line up with TRBD2. This CDR3 is built from 14 residues. Looked up from germline, CDR1 is SGHAT and CDR2 is FQNNGV. Trimming took 6 bases from V and 3 from J; bases not matched to a gene: 5. Written as DNA, the CDR3 is TGTGCCAGCAGTATTTCTAGCGGGAGCTACGAGCAGTACTTC. Protein product: CASSISSGSYEQYF. Drawing the rest from reference TRBV11-2 and TRBJ2-7, the complete variable domain is EAGVAQSPRYKIIEKRQSVAFWCNPISGHATLYWYQQILGQGPKLLIQFQNNGVVDDSQLPKDRFSAERLKGVDSTLKIQPAKLEDSAVYLCASSISSGSYEQYFGPGTRLTVT.

This clonotype was recorded many times. The chain combines TRBV29-1 with TRBJ2-1; 9 bases agree with TRBD2. Germline trimming cut 6 bases from V and 1 base from J; bases unmatched to any gene: 10. The CDR3 covers 16 residues. The germline CDR1 and CDR2 sequences are SQVTM and ANQGSEA. CDR3 sequence (DNA): TGCAGCGTCAAAAGAACGACTAGCGGTTCCTACAATGAGCAGTTCTTC. Protein: CSVKRTTSGSYNEQFF.

This clonotype was counted many times. The chain uses TRBV7-6 and TRBJ2-2; D call uncertain. The V end lost 0 bases, the J end lost 5 bases, and 10 bases lay between the germline ends. The CDR3 sequence is 15 residues long. Germline values: CDR1 SGHVS, CDR2 FNYEAQ. In nucleotides, the CDR3 is TGTGCCAGCAGCTTAGCGGCAGGTGGGACCGGGGAGCTGTTTTTT. It yields the protein CASSLAAGGTGELFF.

The table lists this clonotype with a few counts. The chain links TRBV10-1 to TRBJ2-3; D is unresolved. Trimming cost V 9 bases and J 2 bases, with 12 bases left between them. Germline-derived CDR1 and CDR2 are WNHNN and SYGVQD (reference sequence). The CDR3 covers 13 residues. Here the CDR3 DNA reads TGCGCCAGTGAGGCTGACCCCACAGATACGCAGTATTTT. Translated: CASEADPTDTQYF.

This clonotype was observed many times. The CDR3 nucleotides read TGTGCCAGCAGGAAGGGACAGGGAAGTTTGGATGAGCAGTTCTTC. Protein: CASRKGQGSLDEQFF. The genes are TRBV6-1 and TRBJ2-1; TRBD1 matches at 9 bases. The germline gives CDR1 MNHNS, CDR2 SASEGT. The CDR3 length is 15 residues. Trimming cost V 6 bases and J 8 bases; bases outside gene matches: 11.

This clonotype was counted a single time. The chain is built from TRBV7-2 and TRBJ2-7; D could derive from TRBD1 or TRBD2 (6 bases each). Deletions cut 5 bases from V and 2 bases from J, with 19 bases between. This CDR3 is built from 16 residues. The germline V gene encodes CDR1 SGHTA and CDR2 FQGNSA. CDR3: CASSRRGGTRTYEQYF. The CDR3 coding sequence is TGTGCCAGCAGCCGCCGAGGGGGGACCAGAACCTACGAGCAGTACTTC.